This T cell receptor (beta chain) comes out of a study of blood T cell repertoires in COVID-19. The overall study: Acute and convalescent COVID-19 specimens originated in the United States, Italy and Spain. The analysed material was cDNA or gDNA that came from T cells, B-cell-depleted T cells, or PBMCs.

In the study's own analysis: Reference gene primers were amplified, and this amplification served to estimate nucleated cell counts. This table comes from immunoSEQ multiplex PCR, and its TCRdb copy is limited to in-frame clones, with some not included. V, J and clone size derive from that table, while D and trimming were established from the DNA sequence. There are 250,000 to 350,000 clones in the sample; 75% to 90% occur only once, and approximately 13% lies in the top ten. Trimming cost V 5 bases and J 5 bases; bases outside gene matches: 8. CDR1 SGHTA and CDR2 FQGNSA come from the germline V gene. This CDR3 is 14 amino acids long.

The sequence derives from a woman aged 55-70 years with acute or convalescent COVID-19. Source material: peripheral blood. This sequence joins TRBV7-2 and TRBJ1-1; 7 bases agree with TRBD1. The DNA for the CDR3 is TGTGCCAGCAGCCCCGACAGGGCACGGACTGAAGCTTTCTTT. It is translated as CASSPDRARTEAFF.